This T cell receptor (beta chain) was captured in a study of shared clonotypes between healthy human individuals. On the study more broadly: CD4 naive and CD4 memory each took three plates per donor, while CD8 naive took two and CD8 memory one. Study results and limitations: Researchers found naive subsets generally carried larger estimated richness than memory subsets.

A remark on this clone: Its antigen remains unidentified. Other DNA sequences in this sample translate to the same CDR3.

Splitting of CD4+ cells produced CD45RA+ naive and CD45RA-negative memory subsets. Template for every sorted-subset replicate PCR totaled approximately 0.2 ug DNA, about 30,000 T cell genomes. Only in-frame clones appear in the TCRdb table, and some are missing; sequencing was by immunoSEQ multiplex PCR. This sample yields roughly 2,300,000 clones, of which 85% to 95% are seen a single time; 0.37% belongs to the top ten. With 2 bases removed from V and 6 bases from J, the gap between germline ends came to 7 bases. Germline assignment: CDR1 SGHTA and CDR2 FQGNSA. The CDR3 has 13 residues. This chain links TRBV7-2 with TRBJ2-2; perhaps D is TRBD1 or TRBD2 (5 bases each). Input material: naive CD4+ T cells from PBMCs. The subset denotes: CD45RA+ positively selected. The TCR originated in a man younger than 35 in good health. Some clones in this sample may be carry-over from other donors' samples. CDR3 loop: CASSLTGPGELFF. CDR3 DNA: TGTGCCAGCAGCTTAACGGGGCCCGGGGAGCTGTTTTTT.